The 24 T cell receptor beta chains presented below share a single source sample, sequenced in a study of blood T cells in healthy people across ages (dated by TCRdb to between 2014 and 2016). Receptors were amplified or captured by 5' RACE. These reads were obtained on an Illumina HiSeq 2500. A second PCR of 7 to 11 cycles was run with a J-beta primer mix and a sample-barcoded 5' primer. TCRdb reprocessed the public reads (quality trimming at Q25 with fastp, clone calling with MiXCR) and kept in-frame beta chains. Every CDR3 protein is listed once, alongside the most common genes and DNA of its rows. The sample has fewer than 1,200,000 distinct CDR3 sequences on record, approximately 25% of them singletons. About 0.8% of the sample rests with the top ten. The sample also formed part of further work on T cells of mothers and their children.

Material: blood. Receptors were obtained from a girl aged 2-10 years in good health.

The J gene is TRBJ2-3, the V gene TRBV3-1; 9 bases line up with TRBD1. The V gene's germline CDR1 is LGHDT and CDR2 YNNKEL (reference sequence). There are 16 residues in the CDR3. V was clipped by 3 bases and J by 2 bases; unmatched bases: 6. CDR3: CASSHYGQGYTDTQYF. Written as DNA, the CDR3 is TGTGCCAGCAGCCATTATGGACAGGGGTACACAGATACGCAGTATTTT.

This chain connects TRBV11-3 to TRBJ2-2; TRBD2 agrees at 7 bases. Per the germline V gene, CDR1 is SGHNT and CDR2 is YENEEA. This CDR3 has 16 amino acids. V was clipped by 6 bases and J by 1 base; unmatched bases: 8. The CDR3 DNA sequence: TGTGCCAGCAGTACCCGCGAGCGGGGGAACACCGGGGAGCTGTTTTTT. Translated, it gives CASSTRERGNTGELFF.

This clonotype appeared a few times. V gene TRBV5-1 combines with J gene TRBJ2-1; 15 bases map to TRBD2. Germline CDR1 is SGHRS and CDR2 is YFSETQ. The ends lost 0 bases at V and 7 bases at J; junction bases unmatched: 5. The CDR3 covers 17 residues. CDR3 in DNA: TGCGCCAGCAGCTTGGCCTTGGGACTAGCGGGAGGTAATGAGCAGTTCTTC. Its translation is CASSLALGLAGGNEQFF.

The chain has TRBV6-1 and TRBJ2-5, with D unresolved. The end of the DNA fits TRBJ2-1 better, so the J call may be wrong. The length of the CDR3 is 14 residues. CDR1 MNHNS and CDR2 SASEGT come from the germline V gene. The CDR3 region has the DNA TGTGCCAGCAGTGAAGCCGGGCAGGCGAATGAGCAGTTCTTC. Its protein product is CASSEAGQANEQFF.

V usage is TRBV6-5 and J usage is TRBJ2-7; the D gene is possibly TRBD1 (6 bases). The CDR3 spans 16 residues. The V gene lost 2 bases and the J gene lost 2 bases, with 16 bases spanning the gap. The germline V gene encodes CDR1 MNHEY and CDR2 SVGAGI. For the CDR3, the DNA is TGTGCCAGCAGTTACGCCGACAGGTTTATGACCTACGAGCAGTACTTC. As protein: CASSYADRFMTYEQYF.

This clonotype was recorded many times. The V call is TRBV7-9, the J call TRBJ2-3; D uncertain. CDR1 and CDR2 (germline): SEHNR, FQNEAQ (reference sequence). The CDR3 loop spans 15 amino acids. V shed 7 bases and J shed 2 bases, with 16 bases lying between them. The CDR3 is CASTNARLNTDTQYF. The CDR3 nucleotides read TGTGCCAGCACCAACGCTAGACTCAACACAGATACGCAGTATTTT.

This chain joins TRBV7-6 and TRBJ2-5; 7 bases fit TRBD2. The DNA end is more similar to TRBJ2-7, so the J call may be wrong. The CDR3 consists of 14 residues. Germline V gives CDR1 SGHVS, CDR2 FNYEAQ. The CDR3 region has the DNA TGTGCCAGCAGCTTAGTAGCGGGTTACTACGAGCAGTACTTC. Translation gives CASSLVAGYYEQYF.

The rearrangement joins TRBV6-2 or TRBV6-3 to TRBJ1-5; D is possibly TRBD1 (6 bases). Germline CDR1 reads MNHEY; CDR2 reads SVGEGT. V dropped 4 bases and J dropped 2 bases, with 12 bases sitting between them. The CDR3 is 15 residues long. CDR3 loop: CASSWDIERNQPQHF. The CDR3 DNA sequence: TGTGCCAGCAGTTGGGACATAGAACGCAATCAGCCCCAGCATTTT.

This clonotype was detected a few times. The chain uses TRBV28 and TRBJ2-1; 15 nucleotides match TRBD2. Germline V gene sequence: CDR1 MDHEN, CDR2 SYDVKM. The CDR3 length is 14 residues. V shed 7 bases, J shed 7 bases, and the junction held 2 bases outside the gene matches. As DNA, the CDR3 is TGTGCCAGCACTGGGACTAGCGGGAGGAATGAGCAGTTCTTC. It specifies CASTGTSGRNEQFF.

Worth noting for this clonotype: A junction end diverges from the germline sequence, so it may reflect a read error. This chain joins TRBV7-7 and TRBJ1-1; D is unresolved. The CDR3 contains 16 residues. The germline V gene encodes CDR1 SSHAT and CDR2 FNYEAQ (reference sequence). The CDR3 DNA is TGTGCTAGCAGCTTCCAACAGCCGAGGGAGAACACTGAAGCTTTCTTT. It yields the protein CASSFQQPRENTEAFF. The full variable domain, with the rest looked up from reference TRBV7-7 and TRBJ1-1, is GAGVSQSPRYKVTKRGQDVTLRCDPISSHATLYWYQQALGQGPEFLTYFNYEAQPDKSGLPSDRFSAERPEGSISTLTIQRTEQRDSAMYRCASSFQQPRENTEAFFGQGTRLTVV.

This clonotype came up a few times. This chain joins TRBV15 and TRBJ2-5; no reliable D call. This CDR3 has 12 residues. V was pared by 1 base and J by 5 bases, with 5 bases between. The V gene's germline CDR1 is LNHNV and CDR2 YYDKDF (reference sequence). The CDR3 region has the DNA TGTGCCACCAGCAGAGTCTTCGAGACCCAGTACTTC. Protein sequence: CATSRVFETQYF.

This clonotype was seen only a few times. The chain links TRBV6-5 to TRBJ2-1; 10 bases fit TRBD2. J lost 7 bases, V lost 2 bases, and 11 bases had no gene match. The CDR3 loop spans 17 amino acids. Germline lookup yields CDR1 MNHEY and CDR2 SVGAGI. DNA of the CDR3: TGTGCCAGCAGTTACCGCTCGTCTAGCGGGGGATGGAATGAGCAGTTCTTC. Translation gives CASSYRSSSGGWNEQFF.

This clonotype was found many times. The chain is built from TRBV28 and TRBJ2-3, with 10 nucleotides matching TRBD2. V dropped 5 bases and J dropped 7; count of bases not matched to a gene: 9. The CDR3 runs to 15 residues. The germline gives CDR1 MDHEN, CDR2 SYDVKM. CDR3 DNA sequence: TGTGCCAGCAGTAGCTCGTCTAGCGGGGGTAATACGCAGTATTTT. Protein product: CASSSSSSGGNTQYF.

The V call is TRBV10-3, the J call TRBJ2-7; perhaps TRBD1 as D (5 bases). The CDR3 contains 17 residues. V dropped 3 bases and J dropped 3 bases, with 21 bases sitting between them. CDR1 and CDR2 (germline): ENHRY, SYGVKD. CDR3 DNA sequence: TGTGCCATCAGTGATACTGAATCGGGCAGGGTGGGCTACGAGCAGTACTTC. As protein: CAISDTESGRVGYEQYF.

A few counts support this clonotype. The genes are TRBV27 and TRBJ2-3, with 7 bases matching TRBD2. V lost 7 bases to trimming and J lost 5 bases; unmatched junction nucleotides: 6. Per the germline V gene, CDR1 is MNHEY and CDR2 is SMNVEV (reference sequence). The CDR3 length is 13 residues. The chain's CDR3 is CASNYERGDTQYF. DNA for the CDR3: TGTGCCAGCAACTATGAGCGGGGAGATACGCAGTATTTT.

The chain has TRBV7-9 and TRBJ2-2, with TRBD1 matching 8 bases. Germline V gene lookup returns CDR1 SEHNR and CDR2 FQNEAQ (reference sequence). This CDR3 has 16 amino acids. After removal of 0 bases from V and 5 bases from J, the junction contained 5 bases not matched to a gene. The CDR3 region has the DNA TGTGCCAGCAGCTTAGCCCCAGGGGGCGATACCGGGGAGCTGTTTTTT. It is translated as CASSLAPGGDTGELFF.

For this clonotype: Germline and junction disagree at one end, which may indicate a read error. The chain employs TRBV5-1 and TRBJ2-4; TRBD2 aligns across 8 bases. Germline V gene data show CDR1 as SGHRS and CDR2 as YFSETQ. The CDR3 covers 13 residues. CDR3 sequence: CASSGGAKNIQYF. The CDR3 DNA sequence: TGTGCCAGCAGCGGGGGAGCCAAAAACATTCAGTACTTC.

The table lists this clonotype with many counts. The rearrangement uses TRBV12-3 or TRBV12-4 and TRBJ2-5; maybe TRBD1 (5 bases). This CDR3 is 13 amino acids long. Between the trimmed V and J ends, which lost 6 bases and 3 bases, there was a span of 11 bases. The CDR3 is CASSLWGEETQYF. DNA for the CDR3: TGTGCCAGCAGCTTATGGGGCGAAGAGACCCAGTACTTC.

CDR3 nucleotides: TGTGCCAGCAGTCTAAGACAGGTGAACACTGAAGCTTTCTTT. As protein: CASSLRQVNTEAFF. The genes are TRBV28 and TRBJ1-1; possibly TRBD1 for D (6 bases). Trimming left V 5 bases short and J 0 bases short, with 10 bases between. This CDR3 contains 14 residues. Germline CDR1 is MDHEN and CDR2 is SYDVKM.

This clonotype was recorded a few times. The chain joins TRBV7-9 to TRBJ1-2; 7 positions agree with TRBD1. The CDR3 has 15 amino acids. V lost 5 bases, J lost 4 bases, and 10 bases stayed unmatched. Germline CDR1 SEHNR, CDR2 FQNEAQ (reference sequence). CDR3 protein: CASSEIQGTFYGYTF. CDR3 DNA: TGTGCCAGCAGCGAAATACAGGGGACCTTCTATGGCTACACCTTC.

This sequence joins TRBV15 and TRBJ1-6; 7 bases line up with TRBD1. Germline V gene sequence: CDR1 LNHNV, CDR2 YYDKDF (reference sequence). CDR3 length equals 15 residues. Germline trimming cut 5 bases from V and 10 bases from J; bases unmatched to any gene: 11. The CDR3 DNA reads as TGTGCCACCAGCTTCCGTGCGACAGGGAGGTCACCCCTCCACTTT. Amino acids: CATSFRATGRSPLHF.

In this sample, this clonotype turned up many times. This sequence joins TRBV28 and TRBJ1-6; D not certain. The V gene lost 7 bases and the J gene lost 10 bases, with 14 bases spanning the gap. This CDR3 is 13 amino acids long. From germline, CDR1 is MDHEN and CDR2 SYDVKM. CDR3 in amino acids: CASTRSGVSPLHF. CDR3 DNA: TGTGCCAGCACCCGTAGTGGAGTCTCACCCCTCCACTTT.

This clonotype was observed many times. The genes are TRBV12-3 or TRBV12-4 and TRBJ2-1; 14 bases map to TRBD2. This CDR3 spans 15 amino acids. The junction had 5 bases not matched to a gene; V was cut back by 6 bases and J by 7 bases. CDR3 in DNA: TGTGCCAGCAGCCGCGGACTAGCGGGGGGTAATGAGCAGTTCTTC. Translating gives CASSRGLAGGNEQFF.

This clonotype was observed a handful of times. This sequence joins TRBV20-1 and TRBJ1-1; possibly TRBD1 for D (5 bases). Trimming took 3 bases from V and 5 from J, leaving 10 bases between them. This CDR3 has 12 amino acids. Germline V gives CDR1 DFQATT, CDR2 SNEGSKA (reference sequence). The CDR3: CSASTQGTEAFF. DNA for the CDR3: TGCAGTGCTAGCACCCAGGGAACTGAAGCTTTCTTT.